The clone carrying this T cell receptor (beta chain) was recorded at least ten times. Its antigen is not known. These data belong to a study of T-cell reconstitution after alpha-beta-depleted transplantation in children. General study results and limits: At around two months after transplant, the alpha-beta T cells were reportedly derived from several hundred expanded clones that came from non-depleted graft cells. T-cell numbers and diversity, one year after transplant, stemmed largely from T cells that were newly produced. Certain patients had high TCRbeta diversity at day 60, and it came from recipient T cells and thymic progenitors that survived.

Unique molecular identifiers were built into the TCRbeta library. TCRdb used MiXCR to reprocess the PCR reads, holding one entry per CDR3 protein. The sample includes hundreds of thousands of distinct CDR3 sequences, around 7.8% seen only once; the top ten take 5% to 7%. The origin of this receptor is a male patient younger than 18 who had a stem cell transplant for acute lymphoblastic leukemia, so the T cells may come from the graft donor. Sequenced material: PBMCs, mostly from graft donor cells, taken 180 days after TCRalphabeta/CD19-depleted stem cell transplant.

DNA of the CDR3: TGCACCGCTATAGGGGGCGGGAGCACCGGGGAGCTGTTTTTT. It yields the protein CTAIGGGSTGELFF. The chain has TRBV20-1 and TRBJ2-2; D may be TRBD1 or TRBD2 (7 bases each). The V gene's germline CDR1 is DFQATT and CDR2 SNEGSKA (reference sequence). The CDR3 runs to 14 residues.